A single sample is the source of the 20 T cell receptor beta chains below, sequenced in a study of T cell repertoires in cytomegalovirus infection. TCRdb fed the reads into MiXCR, producing one record per CDR3 protein. The table has some 310,000 distinct CDR3 sequences, about 25% seen once. Their specific antigens are unknown. The starting material was cultured PBMCs, obtained from culture after CMV antigen stimulation. The receptors originated from a human donor in good health (CMV status not recorded). Some clones in this sample may be carry-over from other donors' samples.

This clonotype was seen repeatedly, ten times or more. The rearrangement uses TRBV7-2 and TRBJ2-7, with TRBD2 identical over 8 bases. With V trimmed by 5 bases and J by 2 bases, 8 bases remained unmatched. This CDR3 has 15 amino acids. CDR1 is SGHTA, CDR2 FQGNSA, per germline. The CDR3 region has the DNA TGTGCCAGCAGCCGAGGAGCGGGAGCGCCCTACGAGCAGTACTTC. It encodes CASSRGAGAPYEQYF.

The J gene is TRBJ2-1, the V gene TRBV7-4; 12 nucleotides agree with TRBD2. Germline CDR1 and CDR2: SGHVT and SQSDAQ. With V trimmed by 5 bases and J by 10 bases, 9 bases remained unmatched. There are 15 residues in the CDR3. The CDR3 sequence is CASSGRLAGVGEQFF. The CDR3 nucleotides are TGTGCCAGCAGCGGAAGACTAGCGGGAGTGGGAGAGCAGTTCTTC.

The chain is built from TRBV7-2 and TRBJ1-1; TRBD1 might be the D (6 bases). Germline V gene data show CDR1 as SGHTA and CDR2 as FQGNSA. With 1 base removed from V and 5 bases from J, the gap between germline ends came to 20 bases. The CDR3 is made up of 17 amino acids. The CDR3 sequence is CASSLGGGGRGETEAFF. CDR3 sequence (DNA): TGTGCCAGCAGCTTAGGAGGTGGGGGGCGCGGGGAAACTGAAGCTTTCTTT. Full variable domain (remainder filled in from reference TRBV7-2 and TRBJ1-1): GAGVSQSPSNKVTEKGKDVELRCDPISGHTALYWYRQSLGQGLEFLIYFQGNSAPDKSGLPSDRFSAERTGGSVSTLTIQRTQQEDSAVYLCASSLGGGGRGETEAFFGQGTRLTVV.

This clonotype was found many times. The chain has TRBV7-2 and TRBJ2-1; 11 bases line up with TRBD2. Germline V CDR1 and CDR2: SGHTA, FQGNSA. The CDR3 is 16 amino acids. The junction had 6 bases not matched to a gene; V was cut back by 5 bases and J by 3 bases. CDR3 in DNA: TGTGCCAGCAGCCTAATGGGACTAGCGGACTACAATGAGCAGTTCTTC. This gives the protein CASSLMGLADYNEQFF.

V gene TRBV6-2 or TRBV6-3 combines with J gene TRBJ1-2; weak D call: TRBD1 (6 bases). The CDR3 loop spans 13 amino acids. V was shortened by 5 bases and J by 5 bases, with 12 bases between the two germline ends. Germline-derived CDR1 and CDR2 are MNHEY and SVGEGT. The CDR3 is CASSPGALYGYTF. CDR3 sequence (DNA): TGTGCCAGCAGTCCAGGGGCGTTATATGGCTACACCTTC.

V is TRBV29-1 and J is TRBJ2-2, with D tentatively TRBD1 (6 bases). The germline V gene encodes CDR1 SQVTM and CDR2 ANQGSEA. The CDR3 contains 12 residues. V lost 3 bases and J 8 bases, leaving 10 bases between the germline ends. CDR3 protein: CSVDRGYGELFF. DNA of the CDR3: TGCAGCGTTGACAGGGGATATGGGGAGCTGTTTTTT.

This clonotype was picked up many times. The rearrangement links TRBV7-2 to TRBJ1-2; D is ambiguous. The CDR3 totals 13 residues. Germline loops: CDR1 SGHTA, CDR2 FQGNSA. V shed 1 base and J shed 7 bases, with 10 bases lying between them. The CDR3 is CASSLVGLSGYTF. The CDR3 region has the DNA TGTGCCAGCAGCTTAGTGGGGTTAAGTGGCTACACCTTC.

This rearrangement joins TRBV6-2 or TRBV6-3 to TRBJ2-7; maybe TRBD1 (5 bases). Trimming cost V 2 bases and J 6 bases, with 8 bases left between them. The germline CDR1 and CDR2 sequences are MNHEY and SVGEGT. This CDR3 has 12 amino acids. In nucleotides, the CDR3 is TGTGCCAGCAGTTACGAAGGGGTCGAGCAGTACGTC. Translation: CASSYEGVEQYV.

A remark on this clonotype: Relative to the germline gene, one junction end is altered; a read error may explain this. This chain joins TRBV25-1 and TRBJ2-1; TRBD2 matches 10 bases. CDR3 length: 20 residues. Per the germline V gene, CDR1 is MGHDK and CDR2 is SYGVNS. DNA of the CDR3: TGTGCCAGCACCAGGGGTTTAGCGGGAGGTGCCGCCCATTCCTTCAATGAGCAGTTCTTC. Translation: CASTRGLAGGAAHSFNEQFF.

This clonotype was observed a handful of times. The chain joins TRBV27 to TRBJ2-7; a possible D gene is TRBD2 (5 bases). Germline CDR1 is MNHEY and CDR2 is SMNVEV (reference sequence). The CDR3 contains 12 residues. V was trimmed by 8 bases and J by 4 bases, leaving 12 bases between them. As DNA, the CDR3 is TGTGCCAGCCGAACTAGGTTATACGAGCAGTACTTC. Translation: CASRTRLYEQYF.

The table lists this clonotype with a few counts. V is TRBV2 and J is TRBJ2-7; tentatively, D is TRBD1 (7 bases). The CDR3 covers 15 residues. The ends were cut back, 3 bases at V and 1 base at J, with 13 bases in the middle. The germline V gene has CDR1 SNHLY and CDR2 FYNNEI. The CDR3 reads CASSEWQGGSYEQYF. The CDR3 DNA is TGTGCCAGCAGTGAGTGGCAGGGGGGTTCCTACGAGCAGTACTTC.

The chain uses TRBV19 and TRBJ2-1, with D perhaps TRBD1 or TRBD2 (5 bases each). V was cut by 3 bases and J by 6 bases, with 12 bases left in between. Germline V gene sequence: CDR1 LNHDA, CDR2 SQIVND (reference sequence). The CDR3 extends over 14 amino acids. In DNA form, the CDR3 reads TGTGCCAGTAGTATCCCGAGGGGCGGCAATGAGCAGTTCTTC. Its translation is CASSIPRGGNEQFF.

In its sample, this clonotype was seen many times. This chain joins TRBV7-9 and TRBJ2-5; D gene unclear. V lost 4 bases and J 4 bases, leaving 4 bases between the germline ends. Germline CDR1 reads SEHNR; CDR2 reads FQNEAQ (reference sequence). The CDR3 totals 11 residues. CDR3: CASSSTETQYF. The CDR3 nucleotides read TGTGCCAGCAGCTCTACAGAGACCCAGTACTTC.

This sequence joins TRBV12-3 or TRBV12-4 and TRBJ2-1; the D gene is possibly TRBD2 (7 bases). Trimming pared 7 bases from V and 8 bases from J, leaving 18 bases between. The CDR3 has 14 amino acids. Written as DNA, the CDR3 is TGTGCCAGCACCCCGATTGTGGGGGGGCATGAGCAGTTCTTC. It specifies CASTPIVGGHEQFF.

There are many counts of this clonotype. The chain uses TRBV7-3 and TRBJ2-1; 10 nucleotides agree with TRBD2. Per germline, CDR1 SGHTA and CDR2 FQGTGA. The J segment lost 1 base and the V segment lost 5 bases, leaving 11 bases of the junction unmatched. There are 18 residues in the CDR3. This CDR3 reads CASSLLNVAGGSYNEQFF. The CDR3 nucleotides read TGTGCCAGCAGCCTCCTGAACGTAGCGGGAGGTTCCTACAATGAGCAGTTCTTC.

The table lists this clonotype with many counts. This rearrangement joins TRBV6-1 to TRBJ1-5, with 8 bases that match TRBD1. V lost 5 bases to trimming and J lost 4 bases; unmatched junction nucleotides: 10. Germline-derived CDR1 and CDR2 are MNHNS and SASEGT. This CDR3 is built from 16 residues. The CDR3 DNA reads as TGTGCCAGCAGTACAAACAGGGGGTACTATAATCAGCCCCAGCATTTT. Translating gives CASSTNRGYYNQPQHF.

V usage is TRBV10-3 and J usage is TRBJ2-4; 10 bases fit TRBD1. CDR3 length: 14 amino acids. Germline V gene sequence: CDR1 ENHRY, CDR2 SYGVKD. V lost 3 bases, J lost 7 bases, and 3 bases stayed unmatched. The CDR3 bases are TGTGCCATCAGTGATGGACAGGGGGGTAACATTCAGTACTTC. This translates into CAISDGQGGNIQYF.

This clonotype has only a few counts. The V call is TRBV7-9, the J call TRBJ2-3; 7 bases match TRBD2. Germline CDR1 and CDR2: SEHNR and FQNEAQ (reference sequence). The ends lost 5 bases at V and 2 bases at J; junction bases unmatched: 10. The CDR3 has 16 residues. In DNA form, the CDR3 reads TGTGCCAGCAGCCCAGCTAGCGGAACTTACACAGATACGCAGTATTTT. Protein sequence: CASSPASGTYTDTQYF. Combining the CDR3 with reference TRBV7-9 and TRBJ2-3 gives the whole variable domain DTGVSQNPRHKITKRGQNVTFRCDPISEHNRLYWYRQTLGQGPEFLTYFQNEAQLEKSRLLSDRFSAERPKGSFSTLEIQRTEQGDSAMYLCASSPASGTYTDTQYFGPGTRLTVL.

This rearrangement joins TRBV27 to TRBJ1-1, with D maybe TRBD1 (6 bases). Germline CDR1 MNHEY, CDR2 SMNVEV (reference sequence). The CDR3 spans 16 residues. The V end lost 6 bases, the J end lost 0 bases, and 17 bases lay between the germline ends. CDR3 sequence reads: CASRPTGTPMNTEAFF. Here the CDR3 DNA reads TGTGCCAGCAGACCTACCGGGACACCCATGAACACTGAAGCTTTCTTT.

This chain connects TRBV7-9 to TRBJ1-4; no clear D. The CDR3 consists of 12 residues. Germline V gene data show CDR1 as SEHNR and CDR2 as FQNEAQ (reference sequence). The V gene lost 4 bases and the J gene lost 8 bases, with 8 bases spanning the gap. CDR3 DNA sequence: TGTGCCAGCAGCTCCAGCAGGGAAAAACTGTTTTTT. Translating gives CASSSSREKLFF. The variable domain in full, with the rest retrieved from reference TRBV7-9 and TRBJ1-4, is DTGVSQNPRHKITKRGQNVTFRCDPISEHNRLYWYRQTLGQGPEFLTYFQNEAQLEKSRLLSDRFSAERPKGSFSTLEIQRTEQGDSAMYLCASSSSREKLFFGSGTQLSVL.